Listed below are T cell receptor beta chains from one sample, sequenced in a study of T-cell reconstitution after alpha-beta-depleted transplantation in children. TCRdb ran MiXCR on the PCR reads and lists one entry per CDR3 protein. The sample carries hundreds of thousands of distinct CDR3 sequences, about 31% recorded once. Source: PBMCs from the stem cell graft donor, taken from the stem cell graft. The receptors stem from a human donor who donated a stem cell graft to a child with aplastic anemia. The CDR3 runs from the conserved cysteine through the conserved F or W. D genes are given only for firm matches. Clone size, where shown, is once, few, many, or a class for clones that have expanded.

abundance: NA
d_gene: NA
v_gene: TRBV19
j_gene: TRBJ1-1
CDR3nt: TGTGCCAGTAGTATACAGGGGTTGAACACTGAAGCTTTCTTT
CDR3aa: CASSIQGLNTEAFF

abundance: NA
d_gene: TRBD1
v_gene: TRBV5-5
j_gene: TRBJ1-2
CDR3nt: TGTGCCAGCAGCCAGACAGGGAGTACCTATGCCTACACCTTC
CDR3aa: CASSQTGSTYAYTF

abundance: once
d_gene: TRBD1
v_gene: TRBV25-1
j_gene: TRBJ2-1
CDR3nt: TGTGCCAGCAGTTTCACAGGGGCCTACAATGAGCAGTTCTTC
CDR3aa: CASSFTGAYNEQFF

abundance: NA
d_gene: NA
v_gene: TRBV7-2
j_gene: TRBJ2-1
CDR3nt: TGTGCCAGCAGCCCACGAGGGGGGCGCTACAATGAGCAGTTCTTC
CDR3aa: CASSPRGGRYNEQFF

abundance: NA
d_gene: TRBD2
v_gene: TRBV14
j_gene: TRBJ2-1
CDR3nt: TGTGCCAGCAGCCCAACCCCGCTAGCGGGAGTTGAGCAGTTCTTC
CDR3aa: CASSPTPLAGVEQFF

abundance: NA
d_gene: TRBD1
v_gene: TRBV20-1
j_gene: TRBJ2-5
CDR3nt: TGCAGTGCGCCACGACCGGGACAGGGGGCTCGTCAGACCCAGTACTTC
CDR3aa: CSAPRPGQGARQTQYF

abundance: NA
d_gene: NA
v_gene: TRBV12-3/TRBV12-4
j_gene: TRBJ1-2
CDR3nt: TGTGCCAGCAGAGCGGGGGCTGGGGCCAGCTATGGCTACACCTTC
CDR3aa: CASRAGAGASYGYTF

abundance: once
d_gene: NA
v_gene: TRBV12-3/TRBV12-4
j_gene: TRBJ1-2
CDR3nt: TGTGCCAGCAGTTTAGCGGGGCAGGGGCGGAGCTATGGCTACACCTTC
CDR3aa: CASSLAGQGRSYGYTF

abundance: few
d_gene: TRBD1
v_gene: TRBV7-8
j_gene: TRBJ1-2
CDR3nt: TGTGCCAGCACCATTACCTTTCCGGGACAGGGTCCCTATGGCTACACCTTC
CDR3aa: CASTITFPGQGPYGYTF

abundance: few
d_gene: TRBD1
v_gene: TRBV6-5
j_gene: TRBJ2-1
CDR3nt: TGTGCCAGCAGTTTCGACAGGGGGGCCAACAATGAGCAGTTCTTC
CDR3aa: CASSFDRGANNEQFF

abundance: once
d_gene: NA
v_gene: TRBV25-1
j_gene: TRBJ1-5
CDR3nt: TGTGCCAGCAGTGGGCGACGGAAGGATAGCAATCAGCCCCAGCATTTT
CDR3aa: CASSGRRKDSNQPQHF

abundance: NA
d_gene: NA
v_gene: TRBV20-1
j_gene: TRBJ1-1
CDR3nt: TGCAGTGCTTTTGGGGGAGACACTGAAGCTTTCTTT
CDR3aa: CSAFGGDTEAFF

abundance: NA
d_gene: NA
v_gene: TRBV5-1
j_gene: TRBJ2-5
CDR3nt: TGCGCCAGCAGCGGGGATGGCAGGGCGGGCCAAGAGACCCAGTACTTC
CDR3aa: CASSGDGRAGQETQYF

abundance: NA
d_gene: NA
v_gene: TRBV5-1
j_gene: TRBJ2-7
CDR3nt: TGCGCCAGCAGCTTGGCGGGCGTAGAGGGCGAGCAGTACTTC
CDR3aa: CASSLAGVEGEQYF

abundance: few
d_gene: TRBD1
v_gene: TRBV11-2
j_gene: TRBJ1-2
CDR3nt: TGTGCCAGCAGCCAAACAGGGGGGAGATATGGCTACACCTTC
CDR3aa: CASSQTGGRYGYTF

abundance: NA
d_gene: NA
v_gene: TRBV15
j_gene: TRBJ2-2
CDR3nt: TGTGCCACCAGCAGAGGTCCGAATTTATACACCGGGGAGCTGTTTTTT
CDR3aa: CATSRGPNLYTGELFF

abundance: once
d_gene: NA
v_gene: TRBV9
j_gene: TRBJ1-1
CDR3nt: TGTGCCAGCGGCCCTCTAAGGGCACTGAACACTGAAGCTTTCTTT
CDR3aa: CASGPLRALNTEAFF

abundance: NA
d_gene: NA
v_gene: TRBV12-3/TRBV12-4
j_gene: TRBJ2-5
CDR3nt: TGTGCCAGCAGACCCCTCGGAGTGGCCGGCGTGACCCAGTACTTC
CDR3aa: CASRPLGVAGVTQYF

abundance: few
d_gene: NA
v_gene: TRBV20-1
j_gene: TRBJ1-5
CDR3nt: TGCAGTGCTAGAGGATTCGGGGCGGGCAATCAGCCCCAGCATTTT
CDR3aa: CSARGFGAGNQPQHF

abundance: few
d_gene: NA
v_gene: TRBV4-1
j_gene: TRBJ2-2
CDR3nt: TGCGCCAGCAGCGTAACGCCGGGAGTAAACGGGGAGCTGTTTTTT
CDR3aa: CASSVTPGVNGELFF

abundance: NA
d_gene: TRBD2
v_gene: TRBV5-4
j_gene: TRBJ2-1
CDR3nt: TGTGCCAGCAGCTTTTCGTCCCTAGCGGGGGGCTACAATGAGCAGTTCTTC
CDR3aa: CASSFSSLAGGYNEQFF

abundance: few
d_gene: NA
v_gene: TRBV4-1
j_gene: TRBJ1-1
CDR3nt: TGCGCCAGCAGCCAAGTGATTGGGCCTGAAGCTTTCTTT
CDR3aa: CASSQVIGPEAFF

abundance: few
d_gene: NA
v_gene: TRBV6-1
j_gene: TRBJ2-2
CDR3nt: TGTGCCAGCACCACTACGAACACCGGGGAGCTGTTTTTT
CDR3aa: CASTTTNTGELFF

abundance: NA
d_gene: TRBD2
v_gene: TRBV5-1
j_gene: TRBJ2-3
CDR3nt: TGCGCCAGCAGCTGGGGGACTAGCGGGACGGTCGATACGCAGTATTTT
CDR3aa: CASSWGTSGTVDTQYF

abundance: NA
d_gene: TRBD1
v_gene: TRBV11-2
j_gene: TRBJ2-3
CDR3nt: TGTGCCAGCAGCTTCCCGGGACAGGGAACAGATACGCAGTATTTT
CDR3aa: CASSFPGQGTDTQYF

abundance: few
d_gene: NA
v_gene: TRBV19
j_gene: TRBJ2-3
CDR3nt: TGTGCCAGTAGTAGCACCGGGGCCATCTCTAGCACAGATACGCAGTATTTT
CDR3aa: CASSSTGAISSTDTQYF

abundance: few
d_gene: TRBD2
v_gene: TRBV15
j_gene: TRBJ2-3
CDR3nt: TGTGCCACCAGCAGAGAATTTACTAGCGGATACACAGATACGCAGTATTTT
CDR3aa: CATSREFTSGYTDTQYF

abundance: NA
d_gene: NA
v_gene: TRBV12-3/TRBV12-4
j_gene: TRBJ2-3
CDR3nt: TGTGCCAGCAGCCTGGGGGCTGAGGTTACGCAGTATTTT
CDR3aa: CASSLGAEVTQYF

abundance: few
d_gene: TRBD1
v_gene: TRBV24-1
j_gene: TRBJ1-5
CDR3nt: TGTGCCACCAGTGATCGACAGGGTTCCGCGGATCAGCCCCAGCATTTT
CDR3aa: CATSDRQGSADQPQHF

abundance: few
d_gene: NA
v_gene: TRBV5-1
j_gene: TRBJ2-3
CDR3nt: TGCGCCAGCACCGCGGGACAGCTTCATGAAGATACGCAGTATTTT
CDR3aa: CASTAGQLHEDTQYF

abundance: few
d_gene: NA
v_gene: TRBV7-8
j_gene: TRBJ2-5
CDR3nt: TGTGCCAGCAGCTTAGGTACGGGAGAGAGCGAGACCCAGTACTTC
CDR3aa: CASSLGTGESETQYF

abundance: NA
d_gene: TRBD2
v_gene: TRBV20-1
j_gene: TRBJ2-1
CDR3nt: TGCAGTGCGCCCGGCGCTAGCGGACGGTCCTACAATGAGCAGTTCTTC
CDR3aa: CSAPGASGRSYNEQFF

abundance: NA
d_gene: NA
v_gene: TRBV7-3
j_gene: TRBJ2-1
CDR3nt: TGTGCCAGCAGCTTAAGCTCGTCACGGACGGCGCAGTTCTTC
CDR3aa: CASSLSSSRTAQFF

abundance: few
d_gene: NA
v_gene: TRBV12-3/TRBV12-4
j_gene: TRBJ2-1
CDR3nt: TGTGCCAGCAGTTTTTATGGCCGGCAGTTCTTC
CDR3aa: CASSFYGRQFF

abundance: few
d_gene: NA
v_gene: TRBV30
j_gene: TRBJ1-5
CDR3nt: TGTGCCTGGAGTGTACGTGGGGGGGAGAGGAATCAGCCCCAGCATTTT
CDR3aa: CAWSVRGGERNQPQHF

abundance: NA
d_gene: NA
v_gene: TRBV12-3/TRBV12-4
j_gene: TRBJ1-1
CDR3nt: TGTGCCAGCAGTTATGCGACAGGCCCGAACACTGAAGCTTTCTTT
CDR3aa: CASSYATGPNTEAFF

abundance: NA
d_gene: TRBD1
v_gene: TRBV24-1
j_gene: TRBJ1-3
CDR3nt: TGTGCCACCAGTGATGGACAGGGTATGGGAAACACCATATATTTT
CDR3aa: CATSDGQGMGNTIYF

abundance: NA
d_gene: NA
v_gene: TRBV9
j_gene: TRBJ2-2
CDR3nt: TGTGCCAGCAGCGTACGTCTGGGGGCGTCGACCGGGGAGCTGTTTTTT
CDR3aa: CASSVRLGASTGELFF

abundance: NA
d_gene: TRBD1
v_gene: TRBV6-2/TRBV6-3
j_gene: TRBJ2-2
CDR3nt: TGTGCCAGCAGTTACAACACATACAGGGGCGCTTGGACCGGGGAGCTGTTTTTT
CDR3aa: CASSYNTYRGAWTGELFF

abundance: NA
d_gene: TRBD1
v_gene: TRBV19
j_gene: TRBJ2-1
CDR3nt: TGTGCCAGTAGTATCCAGGGACAGTCCTACAATGAGCAGTTCTTC
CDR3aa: CASSIQGQSYNEQFF

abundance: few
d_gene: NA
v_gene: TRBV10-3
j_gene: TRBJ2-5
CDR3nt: TGTGCCATCAGTGACCAGGGAGGAATGCGAGAGACCCAGTACTTC
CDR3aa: CAISDQGGMRETQYF

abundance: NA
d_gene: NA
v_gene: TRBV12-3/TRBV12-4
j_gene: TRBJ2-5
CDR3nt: TGTGCCAGCAGTCCTACCGGGACCGCTCTTCTAGAGACCCAGTACTTC
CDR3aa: CASSPTGTALLETQYF